The 10 T cell receptor beta chains presented below share a single source sample, sequenced in a study of cytomegalovirus exposure and HLA in healthy donors. PCR was performed using 60 Vbeta and 13 Jbeta primers. Data came from immunoSEQ multiplex PCR; TCRdb stores just in-frame clones and leaves some out. The data show more than 12,000 clones, with roughly 63% seen just once and 17% held by the top ten. Sequenced sample: PBMCs. These receptors originate from a woman aged 50 to 60 in good health and CMV-seropositive.

The V and J genes are TRBV7-9 and TRBJ2-7, with D possibly matching TRBD1 (6 bases). V lost 6 bases, J lost 0 bases, and 12 bases lay in between. Germline assignment: CDR1 SEHNR and CDR2 FQNEAQ (reference sequence). The CDR3 is 14 amino acids. For the CDR3, the DNA is TGTGCCAGCAGATCGACAGGAGACTCCTACGAGCAGTACTTC. This codes for CASRSTGDSYEQYF.

This chain uses TRBV19 with TRBJ2-7; possible D gene TRBD2, 5 bases. The CDR3 is 13 amino acids. Germline V gene sequence: CDR1 LNHDA, CDR2 SQIVND (reference sequence). Trimming left V 0 bases short and J 7 bases short, with 10 bases between. The CDR3 DNA sequence: TGTGCCAGTAGTATAGATGGCAGAGGGGAGCAGTACTTC. This encodes CASSIDGRGEQYF. The full variable domain, its missing parts supplied by reference TRBV19 and TRBJ2-7, is DGGITQSPKYLFRKEGQNVTLSCEQNLNHDAMYWYRQDPGQGLRLIYYSQIVNDFQKGDIAEGYSVSREKKESFPLTVTSAQKNPTAFYLCASSIDGRGEQYFGPGTRLTVT.

This chain connects TRBV5-1 to TRBJ1-1, with D hard to call. In germline, CDR1 is SGHRS, CDR2 YFSETQ. CDR3 size: 14 residues. Trimming removed 6 bases from V and 5 bases from J, with 17 bases in between. CDR3 DNA sequence: TGCGCCAGCACGGAGAGACGGGGTGTAACTGAAGCTTTCTTT. It yields the protein CASTERRGVTEAFF.

This chain links TRBV5-4 with TRBJ1-1, with TRBD1 as a possible D gene (5 bases). This CDR3 spans 14 amino acids. Germline CDR1 SGHNT, CDR2 YYREEE (reference sequence). Trimming took off 0 bases at V and 4 bases at J, with 10 bases between the two ends. CDR3 sequence: CASSLAGGGTEAFF. The CDR3 coding sequence is TGTGCCAGCAGCTTGGCCGGGGGGGGCACTGAAGCTTTCTTT.

This chain uses TRBV4-3 with TRBJ1-5; no clear D. Germline V CDR1 and CDR2: LGHNA, YSLEER. CDR3 length: 16 amino acids. The ends were cut back, 4 bases at V and 4 bases at J, with 17 bases in the middle. CDR3 bases: TGCGCCAGCAGCCCTGACTTACACCCGCCTAATCAGCCCCAGCATTTT. Translation gives CASSPDLHPPNQPQHF.

The chain carries TRBV4-2 and TRBJ2-7; 9 bases are shared with TRBD2. This CDR3 is built from 17 residues. Germline-derived CDR1 and CDR2 are LGHNA and YNFKEQ. V gave up 1 base and J gave up 1 base; unmatched junction bases: 8. The DNA of the CDR3 is TGTGCCAGCAGCCAAGTAGCTGGAAGCGGGAGGTCCTACGAGCAGTACTTC. Translation: CASSQVAGSGRSYEQYF.

The chain recombines TRBV28 with TRBJ1-5; no reliable D call. The germline gives CDR1 MDHEN, CDR2 SYDVKM. The CDR3 is 14 amino acids. V lost 3 bases to trimming and J lost 6 bases, with 12 bases between them. CDR3 sequence: CASSFPLRGQPQHF. The CDR3 nucleotides read TGTGCCAGCAGTTTTCCCCTCCGCGGTCAGCCCCAGCATTTT.

The rearrangement joins TRBV14 to TRBJ2-7; D unclear. Germline loops: CDR1 SGHDN, CDR2 FVKESK. V was pared by 4 bases and J by 5 bases, with 15 bases between. The CDR3 has 14 amino acids. The CDR3 bases are TGTGCCAGCAGCCGCCCTCCTCGCGGCGACGAGCAGTACTTC. This translates into CASSRPPRGDEQYF.

The chain is built from TRBV6-1 and TRBJ2-3; D is unclear. The germline V and J ends were trimmed by 11 bases and 1 base, with 13 bases remaining between them. The germline V gene has CDR1 MNHNS and CDR2 SASEGT. The CDR3 is 13 amino acids. DNA of the CDR3: TGTGCCTCGGATTGGCGGCGCACAGATACGCAGTATTTT. This translates into CASDWRRTDTQYF.

This clone was seen a handful of times. The chain employs TRBV28 and TRBJ1-2; D ambiguous. In germline, CDR1 is MDHEN, CDR2 SYDVKM. The CDR3 loop spans 13 amino acids. Trimming left V 0 bases short and J 7 bases short, with 9 bases between. CDR3 region: CASSLWKALGYTF. In DNA form, the CDR3 reads TGTGCCAGCAGTTTATGGAAAGCCCTTGGCTACACCTTC.